One and the same sample provided the 24 T cell receptor beta chains below, sequenced in a study of T cell clonotyping in hematopoietic cell transplantation. TCRdb keeps only in-frame clones here, not all; method: immunoSEQ multiplex PCR. This sample has about 7,200 clones, with 89% found just once. This material consisted of PBMCs, taken 30 days after allogeneic stem cell transplant. These receptors originate from a female patient aged 45-60 years who had an allogeneic stem cell transplant from an unrelated donor, so the T cells may come from the graft donor. Some clones in this sample may be carry-over from other donors' samples.

CDR3 DNA sequence: TGTGCCAGCAGTTACTTTGGGGGCCAAGAGACCCAGTACTTC. Its translation is CASSYFGGQETQYF. The rearrangement joins TRBV6-6 to TRBJ2-5; D might be TRBD1 or TRBD2, each matching 5 bases. CDR3 length: 14 residues. V was trimmed by 1 base and J by 1 base, leaving 7 bases between them. Germline V CDR1 and CDR2: MNHNY, SVGAGI (reference sequence).

The CDR3 DNA reads as TGCGCCAGCAGCTTGGGCCCGAGGGAGATGAACACTGAAGCTTTCTTT. Protein: CASSLGPREMNTEAFF. This chain links TRBV5-1 with TRBJ1-1; D gene uncertain. Trimming removed 0 bases at V and 0 bases at J, with 12 bases between. The germline V gene has CDR1 SGHRS and CDR2 YFSETQ. The CDR3 length is 16 residues.

The chain combines TRBV19 with TRBJ1-2; D gene uncertain. Trimming cost V 4 bases and J 0 bases, with 12 bases left between them. Germline CDR1 and CDR2: LNHDA and SQIVND (reference sequence). This CDR3 region has 15 residues. This chain's CDR3 is CASSTVANANYGYTF. The CDR3 DNA sequence: TGTGCCAGTAGTACCGTAGCCAACGCTAACTATGGCTACACCTTC. The full variable domain, in which reference TRBV19 and TRBJ1-2 provide the parts outside the CDR3, is DGGITQSPKYLFRKEGQNVTLSCEQNLNHDAMYWYRQDPGQGLRLIYYSQIVNDFQKGDIAEGYSVSREKKESFPLTVTSAQKNPTAFYLCASSTVANANYGYTFGSGTRLTVV.

DNA for the CDR3: TGTGCCAGCAGTCCGTACAACAGGGGGCGGGGTAGGGACTACGAGCAGTACTTC. Translation gives CASSPYNRGRGRDYEQYF. The gene calls are TRBV28 and TRBJ2-7, with 9 bases aligning to TRBD1. Germline V gene lookup returns CDR1 MDHEN and CDR2 SYDVKM. There are 18 residues in the CDR3. The J segment lost 3 bases and the V segment lost 5 bases, leaving 17 bases of the junction unmatched. The variable domain in full, with the rest retrieved from reference TRBV28 and TRBJ2-7, is DVKVTQSSRYLVKRTGEKVFLECVQDMDHENMFWYRQDPGLGLRLIYFSYDVKMKEKGDIPEGYSVSREKKERFSLILESASTNQTSMYLCASSPYNRGRGRDYEQYFGPGTRLTVT.

The chain recombines TRBV5-5 with TRBJ1-2, with 7 bases identical to TRBD1. Germline V gene data show CDR1 as SGHKS and CDR2 as YYEKEE (reference sequence). V shed 5 bases, J shed 8 bases, and the junction held 12 bases outside the gene matches. This CDR3 region has 14 residues. The CDR3 loop is CASRLPGGKAGYTF. The CDR3 nucleotides read TGTGCCAGCAGGTTGCCAGGGGGGAAGGCAGGCTACACCTTC.

On this clone: The identical CDR3 is also encoded by other nucleotide sequences in the sample. V and J are TRBV27 and TRBJ2-4, with D unclear. V shed 1 base and J shed 4 bases, with 5 bases lying between them. The CDR3 has 13 amino acids. CDR1 is MNHEY, CDR2 SMNVEV, per germline (reference sequence). The DNA for the CDR3 is TGTGCCAGCAGTTTATTTGAAAAAAACATTCAGTACTTC. This codes for CASSLFEKNIQYF.

The chain carries TRBV5-6 and TRBJ2-1; 10 nucleotides line up with TRBD2. Per the germline V gene, CDR1 is SGHDT and CDR2 is YYEEEE. V was clipped by 3 bases and J by 10 bases; unmatched bases: 7. The CDR3 runs to 14 residues. CDR3 in DNA: TGTGCCAGCAGCTGGATCAGCGGGGGGGAGGAGCAGTTCTTC. Its translation: CASSWISGGEEQFF. Together with reference TRBV5-6 and TRBJ2-1, the CDR3 gives the full variable domain: DAGVTQSPTHLIKTRGQQVTLRCSPKSGHDTVSWYQQALGQGPQFIFQYYEEEERQRGNFPDRFSGHQFPNYSSELNVNALLLGDSALYLCASSWISGGEEQFFGPGTRLTVL.

The chain is built from TRBV28 and TRBJ1-2; D perhaps matches TRBD1 (6 bases). The germline gives CDR1 MDHEN, CDR2 SYDVKM. The CDR3 spans 13 residues. The germline V and J ends were trimmed by 6 bases and 4 bases, with 12 bases remaining between them. CDR3 loop: CASSPGGGYGYTF. DNA of the CDR3: TGTGCCAGCAGCCCCGGGGGCGGCTATGGCTACACCTTC.

CDR3 sequence: CASRDASYEQYF. The CDR3 bases are TGTGCCAGCCGGGACGCATCCTACGAGCAGTACTTC. V is TRBV6-5 and J is TRBJ2-7; D may match TRBD1 or TRBD2 (5 bases each). The CDR3 has 12 amino acids. Germline V CDR1 and CDR2: MNHEY, SVGAGI. Trimming cost V 8 bases and J 1 base, with 9 bases left between them.

The chain couples TRBV15 to TRBJ2-7, with 7 bases fitting TRBD2. V shed 0 bases, J shed 3 bases, and the junction held 2 bases outside the gene matches. Germline-derived CDR1 and CDR2 are LNHNV and YYDKDF (reference sequence). CDR3 size: 14 residues. As DNA, the CDR3 is TGTGCCACCAGCAGAGAGGGACTAAACTACGAGCAGTACTTC. Encoded protein: CATSREGLNYEQYF.

V is TRBV5-1 and J is TRBJ1-1, with D hard to call. In germline, CDR1 is SGHRS, CDR2 YFSETQ. This CDR3 has 13 amino acids. V lost 6 bases to trimming and J lost 3 bases, with 12 bases between them. CDR3 bases: TGCGCCAGCAAACTCGAACGAGACACTGAAGCTTTCTTT. The encoded protein is CASKLERDTEAFF.

The gene calls are TRBV6-5 and TRBJ1-1; D might be TRBD1 (6 bases). Germline CDR1 MNHEY, CDR2 SVGAGI. CDR3 size: 13 residues. The V end lost 7 bases, the J end lost 4 bases, and 13 bases lay between the germline ends. CDR3 sequence: CASTQGRATEAFF. CDR3 coding DNA: TGTGCCAGCACCCAGGGGAGGGCCACTGAAGCTTTCTTT.

The chain has TRBV5-1 and TRBJ1-2, with TRBD1 matching 11 bases. CDR3 size: 15 residues. The V gene's germline CDR1 is SGHRS and CDR2 YFSETQ. V lost 2 bases, J lost 6 bases, and 6 bases stayed unmatched. CDR3 protein: CASSLVPGQGDGYTF. DNA for the CDR3: TGCGCCAGCAGCTTAGTTCCGGGACAGGGGGATGGCTACACCTTC.

The gene calls are TRBV11-3 and TRBJ1-5; D call uncertain. Germline loops: CDR1 SGHNT, CDR2 YENEEA. The CDR3 has 10 residues. Trimming pared 6 bases from V and 6 bases from J, leaving 3 bases between. The DNA for the CDR3 is TGTGCCAGCAGGGGTCAGCCCCAGCATTTT. Its protein is CASRGQPQHF.

The chain uses TRBV18 and TRBJ1-1, with D possibly being TRBD1 (6 bases). CDR3 length equals 14 residues. Germline V gene lookup returns CDR1 KGHSH and CDR2 LQKENI. V dropped 4 bases and J dropped 0 bases, with 9 bases sitting between them. The CDR3 region is CASSHTGMNTEAFF. For the CDR3, the DNA is TGTGCCAGCTCACATACAGGGATGAACACTGAAGCTTTCTTT.

CDR3 protein: CASSLDGGGEYGELFF. For the CDR3, the DNA is TGCGCCAGCAGCTTGGACGGCGGGGGGGAGTACGGGGAGCTGTTTTTT. This chain connects TRBV5-1 to TRBJ2-2, with 9 bases that match TRBD2. Germline values: CDR1 SGHRS, CDR2 YFSETQ. With V trimmed by 0 bases and J by 7 bases, 7 bases remained unmatched. The CDR3 length is 16 residues.

The V and J genes are TRBV19 and TRBJ2-1; D is perhaps TRBD1 or TRBD2 (5 bases each). The V gene lost 4 bases and the J gene lost 1 base, with 11 bases spanning the gap. This CDR3 is 15 amino acids long. From germline, CDR1 is LNHDA and CDR2 SQIVND (reference sequence). Written as DNA, the CDR3 is TGTGCCAGTAGTACCGGGACGCAGTCCTACAATGAGCAGTTCTTC. Protein: CASSTGTQSYNEQFF.

This chain connects TRBV18 to TRBJ2-7; tentatively, D is TRBD2 (6 bases). The CDR3 contains 14 residues. Germline CDR1 reads KGHSH; CDR2 reads LQKENI. The V gene lost 1 base and the J gene lost 3 bases, with 10 bases spanning the gap. The CDR3 loop is CASSPRGLNYEQYF. DNA of the CDR3: TGTGCCAGCTCACCACGGGGACTGAACTACGAGCAGTACTTC.

The chain carries TRBV27 and TRBJ2-7; D unresolved. This CDR3 is 11 amino acids long. V lost 6 bases, J lost 6 bases, and 9 bases lay in between. CDR1 MNHEY and CDR2 SMNVEV come from the germline V gene (reference sequence). The DNA of the CDR3 is TGTGCCAGCAGGTCCGGCGTCGAGCAGTACTTC. This gives the protein CASRSGVEQYF.

J is TRBJ2-7 and V is TRBV11-2, with TRBD1 as a possible D gene (6 bases). This CDR3 is built from 17 residues. The germline V gene has CDR1 SGHAT and CDR2 FQNNGV. V gave up 0 bases and J gave up 2 bases, with 17 bases separating them. CDR3 in DNA: TGTGCCAGCAGCTTAGAAGTCACACAGGGCGGACCCTACGAGCAGTACTTC. Protein product: CASSLEVTQGGPYEQYF.

The rearrangement uses TRBV28 and TRBJ1-1, with D hard to call. The germline V gene encodes CDR1 MDHEN and CDR2 SYDVKM. This CDR3 has 11 residues. V gave up 7 bases and J gave up 8 bases, with 11 bases separating them. The CDR3 here is CASIGPSEAFF. The CDR3 bases are TGTGCCAGCATAGGCCCCTCGGAAGCTTTCTTT.

The chain uses TRBV30 and TRBJ1-6; D call uncertain. Germline V CDR1 and CDR2: GTSNPN, SVGIG (reference sequence). The CDR3 spans 14 residues. The V end was cut by 0 bases, the J end by 7 bases, with 10 bases between. CDR3 in DNA: TGTGCCTGGAGTGTACTAGGGAGAAATTCACCCCTCCACTTT. Its translation is CAWSVLGRNSPLHF.

CDR3 coding DNA: TGTGCCAGCAGTCTTCAGGGGGCGGGCACCGGGGAGCTGTTTTTT. Translating it yields CASSLQGAGTGELFF. This chain connects TRBV2 to TRBJ2-2; the match to TRBD1 covers 8 bases. This CDR3 contains 15 residues. V shed 5 bases, J shed 4 bases, and the junction held 6 bases outside the gene matches. Germline assignment: CDR1 SNHLY and CDR2 FYNNEI.

The sample holds one count of this clone. The chain has TRBV7-2 and TRBJ2-7; a possible D gene is TRBD1 (5 bases). The germline V and J ends were trimmed by 3 bases and 5 bases, with 11 bases remaining between them. Germline V lookup: CDR1 SGHTA, CDR2 FQGNSA. The CDR3 consists of 13 residues. CDR3 residues: CASSFARADEQYF. The DNA of the CDR3 is TGTGCCAGCAGCTTTGCCAGGGCCGACGAGCAGTACTTC. The full variable domain, rest sourced from reference TRBV7-2 and TRBJ2-7, is GAGVSQSPSNKVTEKGKDVELRCDPISGHTALYWYRQSLGQGLEFLIYFQGNSAPDKSGLPSDRFSAERTGGSVSTLTIQRTQQEDSAVYLCASSFARADEQYFGPGTRLTVT.